This TCR beta chain is from a study of T-cell memory formation after mild COVID-19. Across the whole study: Largely donor-specific TCR clusters were found.

Per germline, CDR1 SGHRS and CDR2 YFSETQ. CDR3 size: 14 residues. Trimming took 4 bases from V and 7 from J, leaving 16 bases between them. This clonotype was seen a few times. TCRdb redid the calling of the 5' RACE reads with MiXCR, one entry per CDR3 protein. The sample holds roughly 500,000 distinct CDR3 sequences, roughly 20% seen once. The chain joins TRBV5-1 to TRBJ2-3; no reliable D call. The sequence derives from an adult woman who had mild COVID-19 (a few samples of this study predate the infection). Cell type and time point are not known. The sequencing sample was made of PBMCs or a T cell subset sorted from them (not recorded which). CDR3 amino acids: CASSGPSLDYTQYF. Written as DNA, the CDR3 is TGCGCCAGCAGCGGGCCGAGTCTCGATTATACGCAGTATTTT.